This is a list of T cell receptor beta chains from one sample in a study of blood T cell repertoires in COVID-19. Using immunoSEQ multiplex PCR, the repertoire was profiled, and TCRdb retains in-frame clones only, with some absent. This sample has about 160,000 clones, with approximately 80% found just once. The sequenced sample consisted of peripheral blood. The source is a woman of 80 years or more with active or convalescent COVID-19. Both conserved end residues are part of each CDR3. D genes are given only for firm matches. Clone size, where shown, is once, few, many, or a class for clones that have expanded.

CDR3 protein	CDR3 DNA	clone size	D gene	V gene	J gene
CASNLEADTQYF	TGTGCCAGCAACCTCGAGGCAGATACGCAGTATTTT	.	.	TRBV11-2	TRBJ2-3
CASSLRRVGGNDGYTF	TGTGCCAGCAGCTTGCGAAGGGTGGGGGGTAATGATGGCTACACCTTC	.	.	TRBV7-2	TRBJ1-2
CASSQDLAGEDTQYF	TGCGCCAGCAGCCAAGATCTCGCGGGGGAAGATACGCAGTATTTT	.	TRBD2	TRBV4-3	TRBJ2-3
CASSVSGGASDTQYF	TGTGCCAGCAGCGTAAGCGGGGGGGCATCTGATACGCAGTATTTT	.	TRBD2	TRBV9	TRBJ2-3
CASSRDRPSYTDTQYF	TGTGCCAGCTCCCGGGACAGACCAAGTTACACAGATACGCAGTATTTT	.	TRBD1	TRBV6-6	TRBJ2-3
CASSSIRGADTDTQYF	TGTGCCAGCAGCTCCATCAGGGGGGCCGACACAGATACGCAGTATTTT	.	.	TRBV7-6	TRBJ2-3
CASSPPNRENTEAFF	TGTGCCAGCTCACCACCGAACAGGGAGAACACTGAAGCTTTCTTT	.	.	TRBV18	TRBJ1-1
CASSPRAGQNTEAFF	TGTGCCAGCAGCCCCCGAGCCGGACAGAACACTGAAGCTTTCTTT	.	.	TRBV9	TRBJ1-1
CASTPGGIAEAFF	TGTGCCAGCACACCAGGGGGCATCGCTGAAGCTTTCTTT	.	TRBD1	TRBV11-3	TRBJ1-1
CASSRNPGGSGANVLTF	TGTGCCAGCAGCCGAAACCCAGGGGGCTCTGGGGCCAACGTCCTGACTTTC	.	TRBD1	TRBV3-1/TRBV3-2	TRBJ2-6
CASRPRRKVPNYGYTF	TGTGCCAGCAGACCCCGGCGGAAGGTCCCCAACTATGGCTACACCTTC	.	.	TRBV6-4	TRBJ1-2
CASSYQGQLNTEAFF	TGTGCCAGCAGTTACCAGGGACAGTTGAACACTGAAGCTTTCTTT	.	TRBD1	TRBV6-5	TRBJ1-1
CASSTDSGNTIYF	TGTGCCAGCAGCACGGACAGTGGAAACACCATATATTTT	.	.	TRBV9	TRBJ1-3
CASSLVRQTYEQYF	TGTGCCAGCAGCTTAGTTCGACAGACCTACGAGCAGTACTTC	.	.	TRBV7-2	TRBJ2-7
CASSPGQAYEQYF	TGTGCCAGCAGCCCAGGACAAGCCTACGAGCAGTACTTC	once	.	TRBV12-3/TRBV12-4	TRBJ2-7
CASRTSGGRGELFF	TGTGCCAGCAGGACTAGCGGGGGGCGCGGGGAGCTGTTTTTT	.	TRBD2	TRBV11-2	TRBJ2-2
CASSPRGDEQFF	TGTGCCAGCAGCCCCCGGGGGGATGAGCAGTTCTTC	few	TRBD2	TRBV3-1/TRBV3-2	TRBJ2-1
CASGRQDLSNQPQHF	TGTGCTAGTGGTCGACAGGATCTTAGCAATCAGCCCCAGCATTTT	.	.	TRBV12-5	TRBJ1-5
CAWSVPRTGTNTEAFF	TGTGCCTGGAGTGTCCCAAGGACAGGGACGAACACTGAAGCTTTCTTT	.	TRBD1	TRBV30	TRBJ1-1
CARQGLPSYEQYF	TGTGCCAGGCAGGGCCTCCCTTCCTACGAGCAGTACTTC	.	.	TRBV10-3	TRBJ2-7
CASTTGYGYTF	TGTGCCAGTACCACAGGGTATGGCTACACCTTC	once	.	TRBV19	TRBJ1-2
CASSKDRDGYTF	TGTGCCAGCAGCAAGGACAGGGATGGCTACACCTTC	once	TRBD1	TRBV27	TRBJ1-2
CASSITLQGALAEAFF	TGTGCCAGTAGTATTACACTCCAGGGGGCGTTAGCTGAAGCTTTCTTT	once	TRBD1	TRBV19	TRBJ1-1
CASSPGTGPLNQPQHF	TGTGCCAGTAGTCCCGGGACAGGGCCATTAAATCAGCCCCAGCATTTT	once	TRBD1	TRBV19	TRBJ1-5
CASISGVLNTEAFF	TGTGCCAGCATTTCGGGGGTCTTGAACACTGAAGCTTTCTTT	.	.	TRBV6-5	TRBJ1-1
CAISEGSGVGEKLFF	TGTGCCATCAGTGAGGGGTCGGGAGTTGGGGAAAAACTGTTTTTT	.	.	TRBV10-3	TRBJ1-4
CASSSATGGRQYF	TGTGCCAGCAGCTCGGCAACAGGGGGGCGGCAGTACTTC	.	TRBD1	TRBV7-2	TRBJ2-7
CASSQETGGSDTTKNIQYF	TGCGCCAGCAGCCAAGAGACAGGGGGCTCGGATACTACCAAAAACATTCAGTACTTC	.	TRBD1	TRBV4-1	TRBJ2-4
CASSAQGGHQPQHF	TGTGCCAGCAGCGCTCAGGGAGGACATCAGCCCCAGCATTTT	.	.	TRBV28	TRBJ1-5
CASSIPGTVGGNTIYF	TGTGCCAGTAGTATCCCCGGGACAGTAGGGGGAAACACCATATATTTT	.	TRBD1	TRBV19	TRBJ1-3
CASSQGPLPGELFF	TGCGCCAGCAGCCAAGGCCCACTTCCCGGGGAGCTGTTTTTT	.	.	TRBV4-1	TRBJ2-2
CSVYWGDSMNTEAFF	TGCAGCGTCTATTGGGGGGACTCAATGAACACTGAAGCTTTCTTT	.	.	TRBV29-1	TRBJ1-1
CASRTGQISEKLFF	TGTGCCAGCAGGACGGGACAGATCTCTGAAAAACTGTTTTTT	.	TRBD1	TRBV6-4	TRBJ1-4
CSVSSGGDTGELFF	TGCAGCGTTTCTAGCGGGGGTGACACCGGGGAGCTGTTTTTT	once	TRBD2	TRBV29-1	TRBJ2-2
CASSVRFGEGEAFF	TGTGCCAGCAGCGTCCGATTCGGGGAAGGTGAAGCTTTCTTT	.	.	TRBV5-7	TRBJ1-1
CAWSDPPTGNGYTF	TGTGCCTGGAGTGACCCGCCGACAGGGAATGGCTACACCTTC	.	TRBD1	TRBV30	TRBJ1-2
CASSLGSQGVSYNSPLHF	TGCGCCAGCAGTCTTGGTTCACAGGGGGTTTCCTATAATTCACCCCTCCACTTT	.	TRBD1	TRBV5-1	TRBJ1-6
CASIQGGNVYEQYF	TGTGCCAGCATCCAGGGGGGTAACGTCTACGAGCAGTACTTC	.	.	TRBV6-6	TRBJ2-7
CASSTLTGIGNTIYF	TGTGCCAGTAGTACCTTAACAGGGATAGGAAACACCATATATTTT	.	.	TRBV19	TRBJ1-3
CATSSGGNQPQHF	TGTGCCACCAGCTCAGGGGGCAATCAGCCCCAGCATTTT	.	.	TRBV24-1	TRBJ1-5
CAWRGMGGNTEAFF	TGTGCCTGGAGGGGGATGGGAGGGAACACTGAAGCTTTCTTT	.	.	TRBV30	TRBJ1-1
CAWRVRTSGGADNEQFF	TGTGCCTGGAGAGTTCGGACTAGCGGGGGGGCCGACAATGAGCAGTTCTTC	.	TRBD2	TRBV30	TRBJ2-1
CASSTRQGSGYTF	TGTGCCAGTAGTACCCGACAGGGGTCCGGCTACACCTTC	few	TRBD1	TRBV19	TRBJ1-2
CASSYWPSGNEQFF	TGTGCCAGCAGTTACTGGCCTTCGGGAAATGAGCAGTTCTTC	.	.	TRBV6-6	TRBJ2-1
CASSLGRGAQETQYF	TGTGCCAGCAGCTTGGGGAGGGGGGCCCAAGAGACCCAGTACTTC	.	.	TRBV13	TRBJ2-5
CASSRSGTGYSNQPQHF	TGTGCCAGCAGTCGATCCGGGACAGGGTATAGCAATCAGCCCCAGCATTTT	.	TRBD1	TRBV6-6	TRBJ1-5
CASSEWSGKTQYF	TGTGCCAGCAGTGAATGGTCTGGCAAGACCCAGTACTTC	.	.	TRBV2	TRBJ2-5
CASSHNGEGRELFF	TGTGCCAGCAGCCACAACGGCGAGGGGAGGGAACTGTTTTTT	once	.	TRBV6-6	TRBJ1-4
CASSVVGQGAGTEAFF	TGTGCCAGCAGCGTAGTAGGCCAGGGGGCCGGCACTGAAGCTTTCTTT	.	TRBD1	TRBV9	TRBJ1-1
CASSKGKKKPGLINTEAFF	TGTGCCAGCAGCAAAGGAAAGAAAAAGCCAGGACTAATTAACACTGAAGCTTTCTTT	.	.	TRBV21-1	TRBJ1-1
CASSHGRNEAFF	TGCGCCAGCAGCCACGGCAGGAATGAAGCTTTCTTT	.	.	TRBV4-1	TRBJ1-1
CASSPSDRTGNQPQHF	TGTGCCAGCAGTCCCTCGGACAGAACGGGCAATCAGCCCCAGCATTTT	.	.	TRBV27	TRBJ1-5